This TCR beta chain derives from a study of cytomegalovirus exposure and HLA in healthy donors. As for the study in general: Approximately 200 million T cells yielded around 120 million unique TCR beta sequences in earlier analysis. Across 350 to 400 genotyped donors, about 80% landed in the Caucasian-associated ancestry cluster. Study-wide points: TCR beta V- and J-gene trimming, according to a later analysis, was linked to a missense DCLRE1C variant.

Germline lookup yields CDR1 GTSNPN and CDR2 SVGIG (reference sequence). The CDR3 loop spans 13 amino acids. Trimming took off 1 base at V and 2 bases at J, with 8 bases between the two ends. To note about this clone: Its antigen is currently unknown.

Use of 60 Vbeta and 13 Jbeta primers characterized the PCR. Method: immunoSEQ multiplex PCR; TCRdb's copy keeps in-frame clones and lacks some. The sample carries over 95,000 clones, 74% recorded once. Though probably carrying unrecorded immune exposures, donors were nominally healthy at sampling. This clonotype was sampled from a human donor in good health. The sample was PBMCs. The V gene is TRBV30, the J gene TRBJ1-1; D remains unclear. In nucleotides, the CDR3 is TGTGCCTGGAGTGCCCTAGGTAACACTGAAGCTTTCTTT. This sequence encodes CAWSALGNTEAFF.